This entry lists 19 T cell receptor beta chains sequenced from one sample in a study of blood T cell repertoires in COVID-19. Profiling relied on immunoSEQ multiplex PCR, and the TCRdb table lists in-frame clones only, not all of them. Here the sample spans 250,000 to 300,000 clones, over 80% being singletons. Input material: peripheral blood. The source is a woman between 70 and 85 years old with COVID-19, enrolled during active disease.

This clone was recorded only once. The chain joins TRBV6-5 to TRBJ2-7; 10 bases line up with TRBD2. CDR1 and CDR2 from the germline V gene are MNHEY and SVGAGI. This CDR3 has 16 amino acids. V lost 0 bases, J lost 0 bases, and 2 bases stayed unmatched. The CDR3 is CASSYSPSGSSYEQYF. The CDR3 bases are TGTGCCAGCAGTTACTCGCCTAGCGGGAGCTCCTACGAGCAGTACTTC.

V gene TRBV28 combines with J gene TRBJ1-1; 7 nucleotides agree with TRBD1. The CDR3 loop spans 14 amino acids. Trimming at V came to 6 bases and at J to 1 base, leaving 5 bases not matched to a gene. Germline V gene data show CDR1 as MDHEN and CDR2 as SYDVKM. In DNA form, the CDR3 reads TGTGCCAGCAGAACAGGGGTCCCGAACACTGAAGCTTTCTTT. The encoded protein is CASRTGVPNTEAFF.

This sequence joins TRBV6-5 and TRBJ2-3; D perhaps matches TRBD2 (6 bases). V lost 2 bases and J lost 1, with 13 bases in between. Germline assignment: CDR1 MNHEY and CDR2 SVGAGI. CDR3 length: 16 amino acids. CDR3 sequence reads: CASSYDGASGTDTQYF. As DNA, the CDR3 is TGTGCCAGCAGTTACGATGGTGCTAGCGGCACAGATACGCAGTATTTT.

The DNA of the CDR3 is TGTGCCAGCAGCTTCCCCATTTGGGGACTAGCTAGCAATCAGCCCCAGCATTTT. It translates to CASSFPIWGLASNQPQHF. The chain joins TRBV5-8 to TRBJ1-5; tentative D call: TRBD1 (5 bases). CDR1 SGHTS and CDR2 YDEGEE come from the germline V gene. This CDR3 is 18 amino acids long. Between the trimmed V and J ends, which lost 2 bases and 0 bases, there was a span of 18 bases.

This clone was recorded once. This chain uses TRBV3-1 (or the pseudogene TRBV3-2) with TRBJ2-3, with D unclear. CDR1 is LGHDT and CDR2 is YNNKEL in the germline V gene (reference sequence). The CDR3 has 16 amino acids. V gave up 2 bases and J gave up 1 base, with 13 bases separating them. The CDR3 region has the DNA TGTGCCAGCAGCCAACTAAACCCGATGGGCACAGATACGCAGTATTTT. Translation gives CASSQLNPMGTDTQYF.

The rearrangement links TRBV10-3 to TRBJ2-7; TRBD1 matches at 7 bases. Germline assignment: CDR1 ENHRY and CDR2 SYGVKD. This CDR3 has 17 amino acids. J gave up 3 bases and V 5 bases, and 16 bases lay outside the gene matches. The CDR3 region is CAISTSSGTAIHYEQYF. CDR3 nucleotides: TGTGCCATCAGTACAAGCTCCGGGACAGCGATTCACTACGAGCAGTACTTC.

The chain employs TRBV6-5 and TRBJ1-2; no firm D call. The length of the CDR3 is 14 residues. The germline gives CDR1 MNHEY, CDR2 SVGAGI. The V end lost 0 bases, the J end lost 1 base, and 6 bases lay between the germline ends. The CDR3 bases are TGTGCCAGCAGTTACTCGCACAGTAACTATGGCTACACCTTC. Its protein product is CASSYSHSNYGYTF.

This sequence joins TRBV11-2 and TRBJ2-2; 7 bases are a match to TRBD2. The V segment lost 1 base and the J segment 4 bases; nucleotides outside the gene matches: 0. Germline V gene data show CDR1 as SGHAT and CDR2 as FQNNGV. The CDR3 extends over 14 amino acids. CDR3 DNA sequence: TGTGCCAGCAGCTTAGCGGGAGGCACCGGGGAGCTGTTTTTT. Translated, it gives CASSLAGGTGELFF.

V is TRBV4-1 and J is TRBJ2-7; D ambiguous. The CDR3 runs 15 residues. Per the germline V gene, CDR1 is MGHRA and CDR2 is YSYEKL. V was shortened by 0 bases and J by 4 bases, with 13 bases between the two germline ends. CDR3 loop: CASSQDARSRYEQYF. CDR3 DNA: TGCGCCAGCAGCCAAGATGCCAGGTCAAGGTACGAGCAGTACTTC.

Remarks on this clone: Its ends do not fully match the called genes, so a read error is possible. J is TRBJ2-1 and V is TRBV19; TRBD2 agrees at 8 bases. The CDR3 spans 15 residues. Germline loops: CDR1 LNHDA, CDR2 SQIVND (reference sequence). The CDR3 DNA is TGTGCCAATAGTCCTCAGGCCGGGAGGGCTAATGAGCAGTTCTTC. As protein: CANSPQAGRANEQFF.

This clone was seen only a few times. This chain uses TRBV11-3 with TRBJ1-1, with D tentatively TRBD1 (5 bases). Trimming took off 4 bases at V and 4 bases at J, with 13 bases between the two ends. Per germline, CDR1 SGHNT and CDR2 YENEEA. CDR3 length: 14 amino acids. The CDR3 loop is CASSWRGGSTEAFF. DNA for the CDR3: TGTGCCAGCAGCTGGAGGGGTGGGAGCACTGAAGCTTTCTTT.

This clone was recorded a few times. The chain recombines TRBV12-5 with TRBJ2-1; tentatively, D is TRBD2 (6 bases). Germline V gives CDR1 LGHNT, CDR2 FRNRAP. Trimming left V 5 bases short and J 4 bases short, with 12 bases between. The CDR3 extends over 14 amino acids. CDR3 coding DNA: TGTGCTAGTGGTCCGAGGAGGGGATACAATGAGCAGTTCTTC. This codes for CASGPRRGYNEQFF.

There are a few counts of this clone. V gene TRBV28 combines with J gene TRBJ2-7; D might be TRBD1 (6 bases). Germline V gives CDR1 MDHEN, CDR2 SYDVKM. The CDR3 is made up of 16 amino acids. V lost 2 bases and J lost 3, with 17 bases in between. DNA of the CDR3: TGTGCCAGCAGTTTACTGACCTACGGACAGTTCTACGAGCAGTACTTC. This encodes CASSLLTYGQFYEQYF.

This chain joins TRBV7-9 and TRBJ2-5; 8 bases are shared with TRBD2. After removal of 2 bases from V and 1 base from J, the junction contained 3 bases not matched to a gene. The CDR3 sequence is 15 residues long. CDR1 is SEHNR, CDR2 FQNEAQ, per germline (reference sequence). The CDR3 bases are TGTGCCAGCAGCTTACTAGCGGGTTCCCAAGAGACCCAGTACTTC. Protein: CASSLLAGSQETQYF.

The chain employs TRBV3-1 (or the pseudogene TRBV3-2) and TRBJ2-3, with 7 positions matching TRBD2. This CDR3 is 17 amino acids long. The J segment lost 5 bases and the V segment lost 1 base, leaving 12 bases of the junction unmatched. Germline V gene data show CDR1 as LGHDT and CDR2 as YNNKEL (reference sequence). This CDR3 reads CASSQGMGGSSVDTQYF. As DNA, the CDR3 is TGTGCCAGCAGCCAAGGAATGGGCGGGAGTAGCGTAGATACGCAGTATTTT.

V is TRBV3-1 (or the pseudogene TRBV3-2) and J is TRBJ2-1, with 13 bases lining up with TRBD2. Germline CDR1 is LGHDT and CDR2 is YNNKEL (reference sequence). The CDR3 length is 19 residues. V was pared by 3 bases and J by 0 bases, with 8 bases of the junction left unmatched. The CDR3 DNA reads as TGTGCCAGCAGCCACCCGGGACTAGCGGGGCAAAGCTCCTACAATGAGCAGTTCTTC. Translated: CASSHPGLAGQSSYNEQFF.

The chain recombines TRBV11-2 with TRBJ2-1, with 8 bases identical to TRBD2. CDR3 length: 16 residues. CDR1 is SGHAT, CDR2 FQNNGV, per germline. After removal of 4 bases from V and 10 bases from J, the junction contained 15 bases not matched to a gene. CDR3 bases: TGTGCCAGCAGCTCCCTCGTGGTAGCGGGGTCCTCGGAGCAGTTCTTC. Translating gives CASSSLVVAGSSEQFF.

Here the CDR3 DNA reads TGTGCCAGTAGTGGGACAGGGCGCAGCCATAGCAATCAGCCCCAGCATTTT. This sequence encodes CASSGTGRSHSNQPQHF. The genes are TRBV19 and TRBJ1-5; 9 bases align to TRBD1. The CDR3 is 17 residues long. With V trimmed by 5 bases and J by 0 bases, 8 bases remained unmatched. Germline CDR1 and CDR2: LNHDA and SQIVND (reference sequence).

The genes are TRBV6-5 and TRBJ1-2; a weak D match, TRBD1 (5 bases). The CDR3 contains 15 residues. In germline, CDR1 is MNHEY, CDR2 SVGAGI. Trimming cost V 5 bases and J 8 bases, with 21 bases left between them. CDR3 residues: CASSPREDRRGGYTF. The CDR3 DNA sequence: TGTGCCAGCAGTCCCCGGGAGGATAGGAGGGGAGGCTACACCTTC.